This TCR beta chain was captured in a study of regulatory T cells in long-lasting Graves disease. Overall study: The term persistent Graves' disease signified upward of 5 years on antithyroid drugs with positive TSH receptor antibodies.

CDR3 length: 14 amino acids. Germline lookup yields CDR1 MNHNS and CDR2 SASEGT. Trimming removed 6 bases from V and 5 bases from J; junction bases left unmatched: 8. Study-wide points: Persistent disease was associated with favored TRBV28 usage and with favored use of TRBJ1-2 and TRBJ2-5. Since the sample size was small, accuracy may have been reduced.

This clonotype was seen more than once but under ten times. Its antigen is not known. With iRepertoire HTBI primers and Arm-PCR of CDR3 regions, TCR beta libraries were built. In the original processing: The samples yielded some 62 TRBV and 14 TRBJ segments. TCRdb re-analysed the multiplex PCR reads in MiXCR, keeping a single row per CDR3 protein. In this record, the V and J calls reflect TCRdb's handling and not the investigators' own analysis. This table holds 650,000 to 700,000 distinct CDR3 sequences, approximately 29% found once. Time point indicated: persistent/refractory GD, antithyroid drugs over 5 years with positive TRAb. PBMC-derived RNA was used for the TCR library.

This chain connects TRBV6-1 to TRBJ1-2, with TRBD1 matching 8 bases. Material: peripheral blood mononuclear cells (PBMCs), obtained when the disease was refractory, from a patient treated with antithyroid drugs. The origin of this receptor is a female donor with Graves disease. CDR3 sequence: CASRGQGQPYGYTF. The CDR3 bases are TGTGCCAGCAGAGGACAGGGCCAACCGTATGGCTACACCTTC.